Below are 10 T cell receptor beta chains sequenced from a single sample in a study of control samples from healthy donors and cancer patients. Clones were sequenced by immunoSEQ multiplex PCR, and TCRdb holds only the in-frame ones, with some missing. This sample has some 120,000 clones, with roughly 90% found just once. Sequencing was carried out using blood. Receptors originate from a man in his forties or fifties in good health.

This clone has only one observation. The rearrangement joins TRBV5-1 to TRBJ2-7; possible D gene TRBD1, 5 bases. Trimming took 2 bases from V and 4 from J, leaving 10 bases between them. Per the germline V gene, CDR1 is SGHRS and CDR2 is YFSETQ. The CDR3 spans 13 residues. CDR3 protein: CASSLKGEYEQYF. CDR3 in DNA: TGCGCCAGCAGCTTAAAAGGGGAATACGAGCAGTACTTC.

The CDR3 DNA follows: TGCGCCAGCAGACCGGGGGCCGGGGAGCTGTTTTTT. Translated: CASRPGAGELFF. The rearrangement uses TRBV5-1 and TRBJ2-2, with TRBD2 as a possible D gene (6 bases). Germline CDR1 reads SGHRS; CDR2 reads YFSETQ. Trimming pared 5 bases from V and 6 bases from J, leaving 8 bases between. The CDR3 contains 12 residues. The full variable domain, in which reference TRBV5-1 and TRBJ2-2 provide the parts outside the CDR3, is KAGVTQTPRYLIKTRGQQVTLSCSPISGHRSVSWYQQTPGQGLQFLFEYFSETQRNKGNFPGRFSGRQFSNSRSEMNVSTLELGDSALYLCASRPGAGELFFGEGSRLTVL.

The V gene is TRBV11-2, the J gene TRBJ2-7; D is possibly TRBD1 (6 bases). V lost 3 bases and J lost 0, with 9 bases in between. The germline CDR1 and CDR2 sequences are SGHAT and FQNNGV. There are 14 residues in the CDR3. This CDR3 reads CASSFRQVSYEQYF. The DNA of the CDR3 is TGTGCCAGCAGCTTCAGACAGGTCTCCTACGAGCAGTACTTC.

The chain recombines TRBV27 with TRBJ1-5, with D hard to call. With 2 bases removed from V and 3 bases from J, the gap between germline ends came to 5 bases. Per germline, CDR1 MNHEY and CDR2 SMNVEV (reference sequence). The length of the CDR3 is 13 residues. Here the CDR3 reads CASSLAPNQPQHF. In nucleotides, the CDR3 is TGTGCCAGCAGTTTAGCCCCCAATCAGCCCCAGCATTTT.

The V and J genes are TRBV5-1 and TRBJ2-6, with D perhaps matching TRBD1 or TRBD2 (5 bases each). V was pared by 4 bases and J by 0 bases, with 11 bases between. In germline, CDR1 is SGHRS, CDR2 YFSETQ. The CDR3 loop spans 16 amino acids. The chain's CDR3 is CASSPGTVSGANVLTF. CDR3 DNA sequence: TGCGCCAGCAGCCCGGGGACGGTCTCTGGGGCCAACGTCCTGACTTTC.

The CDR3 DNA follows: TGTGCCTGGAGTGTAGGGGAGGGGGCGCGGGGCTACACCTTC. Its translation: CAWSVGEGARGYTF. This chain joins TRBV30 and TRBJ1-2; 7 bases fit TRBD1. Germline values: CDR1 GTSNPN, CDR2 SVGIG (reference sequence). The ends lost 0 bases at V and 8 bases at J; junction bases unmatched: 9. The CDR3 is made up of 14 amino acids.

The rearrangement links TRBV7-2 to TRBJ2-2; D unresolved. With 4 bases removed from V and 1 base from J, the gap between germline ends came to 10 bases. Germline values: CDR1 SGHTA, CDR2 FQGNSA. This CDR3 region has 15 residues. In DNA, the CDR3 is TGTGCCAGCAGCTCACCCTCATGGAACACCGGGGAGCTGTTTTTT. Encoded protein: CASSSPSWNTGELFF.

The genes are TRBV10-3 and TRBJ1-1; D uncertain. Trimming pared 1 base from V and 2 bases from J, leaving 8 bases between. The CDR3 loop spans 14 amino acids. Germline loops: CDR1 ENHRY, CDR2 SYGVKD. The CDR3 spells CAISEFLGNTEAFF. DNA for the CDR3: TGTGCCATCAGTGAGTTTCTGGGAAACACTGAAGCTTTCTTT.

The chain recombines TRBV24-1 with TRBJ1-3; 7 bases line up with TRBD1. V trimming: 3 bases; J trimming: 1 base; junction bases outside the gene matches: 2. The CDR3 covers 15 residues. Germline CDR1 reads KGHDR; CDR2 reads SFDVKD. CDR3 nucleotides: TGTGCCACCAGTGATGGCAGGGGGTCTGGAAACACCATATATTTT. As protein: CATSDGRGSGNTIYF.

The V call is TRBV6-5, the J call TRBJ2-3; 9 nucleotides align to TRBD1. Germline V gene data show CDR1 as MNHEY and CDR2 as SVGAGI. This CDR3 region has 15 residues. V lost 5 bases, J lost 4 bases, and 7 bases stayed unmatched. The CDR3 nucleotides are TGTGCCAGCAGTACGGGACAGGGTAACGCAGATACGCAGTATTTT. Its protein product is CASSTGQGNADTQYF.